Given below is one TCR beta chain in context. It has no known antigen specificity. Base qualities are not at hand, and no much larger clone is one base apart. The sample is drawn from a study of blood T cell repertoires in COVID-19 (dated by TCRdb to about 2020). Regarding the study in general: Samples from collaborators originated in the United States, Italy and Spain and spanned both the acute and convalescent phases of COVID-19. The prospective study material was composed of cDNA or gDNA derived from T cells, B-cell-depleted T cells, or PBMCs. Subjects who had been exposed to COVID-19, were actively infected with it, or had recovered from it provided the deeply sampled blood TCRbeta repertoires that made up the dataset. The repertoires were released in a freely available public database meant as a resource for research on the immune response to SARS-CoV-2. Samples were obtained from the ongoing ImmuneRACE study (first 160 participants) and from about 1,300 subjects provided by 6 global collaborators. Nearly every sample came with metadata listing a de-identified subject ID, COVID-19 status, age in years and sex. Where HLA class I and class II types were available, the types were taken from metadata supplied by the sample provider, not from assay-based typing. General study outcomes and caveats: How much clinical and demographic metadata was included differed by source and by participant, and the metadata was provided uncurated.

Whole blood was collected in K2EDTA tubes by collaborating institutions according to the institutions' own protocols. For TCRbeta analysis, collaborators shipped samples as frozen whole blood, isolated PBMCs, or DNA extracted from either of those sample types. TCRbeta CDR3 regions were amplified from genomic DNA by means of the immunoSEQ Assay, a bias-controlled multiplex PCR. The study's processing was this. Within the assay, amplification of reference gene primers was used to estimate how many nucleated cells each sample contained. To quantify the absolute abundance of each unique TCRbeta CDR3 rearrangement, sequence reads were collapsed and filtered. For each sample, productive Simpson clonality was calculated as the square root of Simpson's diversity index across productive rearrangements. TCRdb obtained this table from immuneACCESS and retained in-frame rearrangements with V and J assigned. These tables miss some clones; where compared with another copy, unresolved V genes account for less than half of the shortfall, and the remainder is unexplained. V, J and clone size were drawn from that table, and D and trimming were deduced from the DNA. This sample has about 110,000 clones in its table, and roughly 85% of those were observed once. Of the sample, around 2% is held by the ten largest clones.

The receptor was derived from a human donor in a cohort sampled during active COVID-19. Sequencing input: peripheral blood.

The CDR3 has the sequence CASSWVLAGGMYVSYNEQFF. The DNA sequence is TGTGCCAGCAGTTGGGTTCTTGCCGGGGGGATGTACGTCTCCTACAATGAGCAGTTCTTC. The chain couples TRBV6-2 or TRBV6-3 to TRBJ2-1, with 7 bases in between that match TRBD2. V has 4 bases trimmed and J has 0 bases trimmed; junction bases matching no gene number 18. Measured from the cysteine to the phenylalanine, the CDR3 is 20 residues long. The only DNA kept is the CDR3, 60 bases in frame from the first base. Based on the germline V gene, the CDR1 and CDR2 sequences are MNHEY and SVGEGT.